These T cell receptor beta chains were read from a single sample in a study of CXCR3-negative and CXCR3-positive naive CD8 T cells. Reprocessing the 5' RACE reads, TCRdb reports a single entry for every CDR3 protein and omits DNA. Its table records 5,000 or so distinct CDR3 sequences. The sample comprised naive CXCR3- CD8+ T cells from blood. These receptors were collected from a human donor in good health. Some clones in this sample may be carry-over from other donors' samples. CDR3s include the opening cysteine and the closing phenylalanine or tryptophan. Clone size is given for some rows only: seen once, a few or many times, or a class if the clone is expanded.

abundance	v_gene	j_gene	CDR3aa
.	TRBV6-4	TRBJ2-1	CASSDSGGAYNEQFF
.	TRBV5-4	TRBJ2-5	CASSPTSGRYQETQYF
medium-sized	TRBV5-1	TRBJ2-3	CASSPHPGLPTVTDTQYF
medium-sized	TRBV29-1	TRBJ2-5	CSVEGQGETQYF
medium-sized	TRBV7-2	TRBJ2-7	CASSLVRNEQYF
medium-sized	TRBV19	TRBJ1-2	CASRRGGDYGYTF
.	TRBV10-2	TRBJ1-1	CASSDGTEAFF
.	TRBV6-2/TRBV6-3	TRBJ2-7	CASSGTGTGEQYF
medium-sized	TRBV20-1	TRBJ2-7	CSARDQDFYEQYF
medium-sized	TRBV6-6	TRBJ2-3	CASTFDGFTQYF
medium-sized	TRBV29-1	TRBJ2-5	CSIHPAGEETQYF
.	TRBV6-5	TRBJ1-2	CATNVMGANYGYTF
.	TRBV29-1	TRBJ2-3	CSVDGVAVRDTEYF
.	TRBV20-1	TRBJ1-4	CSARDPTQGLFF
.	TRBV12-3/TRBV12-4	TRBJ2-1	CASSLQGRTYNEQFF
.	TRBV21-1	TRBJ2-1	CASSKGPKYRGYNEQFF
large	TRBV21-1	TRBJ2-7	CASSPRDMKREFYEQYF
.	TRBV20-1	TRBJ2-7	CSARRQGGYEQYF
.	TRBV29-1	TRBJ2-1	CSVDGVSPRVTYNEQFF
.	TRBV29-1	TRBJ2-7	CSVEEAGNYEQYF
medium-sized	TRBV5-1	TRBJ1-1	CASGERDRNTEAFF
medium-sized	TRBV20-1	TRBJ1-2	CSAIPPGRANYGYTF
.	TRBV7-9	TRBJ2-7	CASTRDSEQYF
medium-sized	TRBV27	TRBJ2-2	CASRAGNTGELFF
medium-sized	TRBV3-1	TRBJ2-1	CASSQAVSGGSYNEQFF
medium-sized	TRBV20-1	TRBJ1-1	CSASVQGYTEAFF
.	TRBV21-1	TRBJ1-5	CASTWTPDQPQHF
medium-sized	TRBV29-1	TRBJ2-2	CSVETRQGDNTGELFF
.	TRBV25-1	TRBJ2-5	CASSEGAGPGSETQYF
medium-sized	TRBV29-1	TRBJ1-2	CSVEVRRGYTF
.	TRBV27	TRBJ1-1	CASREGGTEAFF
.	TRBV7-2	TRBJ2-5	CASSLGPGLAVQETQYF
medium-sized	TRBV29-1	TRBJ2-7	CSARGEFDEQYF
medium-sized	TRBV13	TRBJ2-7	CASSLGSGDEQYF
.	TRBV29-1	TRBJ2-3	CSVDGRGLVDTQYF
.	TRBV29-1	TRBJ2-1	CSVEDEGGRYNEQFF
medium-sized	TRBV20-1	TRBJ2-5	CSARRRGRRGETQYF
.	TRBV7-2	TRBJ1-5	CASSPVVAGGYQPQHF
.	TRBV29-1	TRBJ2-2	CSVDTGSLYTGELFF
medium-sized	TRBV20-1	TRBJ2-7	CSAPGTASSYEQYF
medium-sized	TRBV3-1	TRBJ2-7	CASSQAPDLAGEQYF
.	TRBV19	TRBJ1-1	CASSIDRGLNTEAFF
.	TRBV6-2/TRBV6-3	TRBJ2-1	CASGGPSSYNEQFF
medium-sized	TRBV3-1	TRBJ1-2	CASSQVGQRSYGYTF
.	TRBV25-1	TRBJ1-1	CASSEALTGGHEAFF
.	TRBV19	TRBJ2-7	CASSIAGPFTYEQYF